This T cell receptor beta chain comes out of a study of blood T cell repertoires in COVID-19. Study information: COVID-19 samples from acute and convalescent phases originated in the United States, Italy and Spain. The cDNA or gDNA used as material had been derived from T cells, B-cell-depleted T cells, or PBMCs.

V lost 5 bases to trimming and J lost 2 bases; unmatched junction nucleotides: 5. Germline values: CDR1 SNHLY, CDR2 FYNNEI. This CDR3 spans 15 amino acids. This clone was found once. Original analysis: By means of reference gene primer amplification, nucleated cell counts were estimated. This table comes from immunoSEQ multiplex PCR, and its TCRdb copy is limited to in-frame clones, with some not included. The D gene and trimming were derived from the DNA, and the V and J assignments and clone size from that table. The sample lists roughly 250,000 clones, 80% to 90% occurring once. Sequenced sample: peripheral blood. This chain uses TRBV2 with TRBJ1-4; 7 bases agree with TRBD1. The origin of this receptor is a middle-aged man with acute or convalescent COVID-19. The CDR3 coding sequence is TGTGCCAGCAGTACCGGGACAGCCACTAATGAAAAACTGTTTTTT. Amino acid sequence: CASSTGTATNEKLFF.